This T cell receptor (beta chain) was captured by sequencing in a study of patients and donors after allogeneic stem cell transplantation. In this sample, this clonotype turned up many times. Looked up from germline, CDR1 is SGHTA and CDR2 is FQGNSA. The CDR3 loop spans 14 amino acids. Trimming cost V 1 base and J 4 bases, with 5 bases left between them. Using its own MiXCR run on the RT-PCR reads, TCRdb lists one record per CDR3 protein. The repertoire consists of a few hundred thousand distinct CDR3 sequences, with 13% to 15% occurring once and the leading ten covering under 14%. The sample comprised blood, either unsorted or a sorted T cell fraction (not recorded which). The V and J genes are TRBV7-2 and TRBJ1-6; D is undetermined. The source of this sequence is a human donor who was either an allogeneic HSCT recipient or a stem cell or donor lymphocyte infusion donor (not recorded which). It is not recorded whose cells these are; they may come from a transplant donor. CDR3 residues: CASSLGVYNSPLHF. The CDR3 DNA follows: TGTGCCAGCAGCTTAGGGGTTTATAATTCACCCCTCCACTTT.